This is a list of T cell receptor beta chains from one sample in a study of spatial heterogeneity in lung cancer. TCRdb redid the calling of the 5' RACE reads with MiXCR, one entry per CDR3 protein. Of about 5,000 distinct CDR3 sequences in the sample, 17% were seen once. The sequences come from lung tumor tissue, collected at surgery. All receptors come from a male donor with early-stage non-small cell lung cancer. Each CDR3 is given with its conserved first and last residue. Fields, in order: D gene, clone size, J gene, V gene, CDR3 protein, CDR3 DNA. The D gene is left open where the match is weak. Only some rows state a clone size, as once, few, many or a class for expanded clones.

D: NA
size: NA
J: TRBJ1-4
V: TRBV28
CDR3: CASSVTAEGKNEKLFF
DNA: TGTGCCAGCAGCGTCACAGCGGAAGGGAAAAATGAAAAACTGTTTTTT

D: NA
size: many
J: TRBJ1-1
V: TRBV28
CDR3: CASTAGTKGAFF
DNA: TGTGCCAGCACGGCCGGGACAAAGGGAGCTTTCTTT

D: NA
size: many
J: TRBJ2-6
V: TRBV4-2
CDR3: CASSQELQSPVVLTF
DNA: TGTGCCAGCAGCCAAGAGTTACAAAGCCCCGTAGTCCTGACTTTC

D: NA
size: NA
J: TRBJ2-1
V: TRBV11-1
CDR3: CASSLALGYWEQFF
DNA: TGTGCCAGCAGCTTAGCCCTGGGCTATTGGGAGCAGTTCTTC

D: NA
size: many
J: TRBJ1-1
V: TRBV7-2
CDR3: CASSLGGIGTEAFF
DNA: TGTGCCAGCAGCTTAGGAGGGATTGGCACTGAAGCTTTCTTT

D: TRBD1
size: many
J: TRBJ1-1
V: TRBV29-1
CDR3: CSVKGQGGTEAFF
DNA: TGCAGCGTAAAGGGACAGGGAGGAACTGAAGCTTTCTTT

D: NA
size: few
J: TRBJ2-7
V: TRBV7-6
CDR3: CASSYSQGGSYEQYF
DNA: TGTGCCAGCAGCTACTCACAGGGGGGGTCCTACGAGCAGTACTTC

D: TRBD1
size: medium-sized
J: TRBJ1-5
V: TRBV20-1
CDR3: CSAQQGSRLNQPQHF
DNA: TGCAGTGCCCAACAGGGGTCCCGCCTCAATCAGCCCCAGCATTTT

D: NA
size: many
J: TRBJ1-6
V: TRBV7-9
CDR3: CASSLARDLNSPLHF
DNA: TGTGCCAGCAGCTTAGCGCGCGACCTTAATTCACCCCTCCACTTT

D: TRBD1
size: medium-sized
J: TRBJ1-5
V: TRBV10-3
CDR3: CAISELGQAGNQPQHF
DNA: TGTGCCATCAGTGAGTTGGGACAGGCGGGCAATCAGCCCCAGCATTTT

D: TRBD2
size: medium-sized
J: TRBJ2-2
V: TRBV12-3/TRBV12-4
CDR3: CATTGLSMWTGELFF
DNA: TGTGCCACTACGGGACTATCGATGTGGACCGGGGAGCTGTTTTTT

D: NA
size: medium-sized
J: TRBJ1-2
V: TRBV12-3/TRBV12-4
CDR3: CASSLAQGRRDGYTF
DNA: TGTGCCAGCAGTTTAGCGCAGGGGAGACGGGATGGCTACACCTTC

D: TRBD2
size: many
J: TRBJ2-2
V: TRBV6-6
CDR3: CASIAGEVGELFF
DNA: TGTGCCAGCATTGCGGGAGAAGTCGGGGAGCTGTTTTTT

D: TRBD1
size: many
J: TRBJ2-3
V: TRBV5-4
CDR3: CASSSQGVTDTQYF
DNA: TGTGCCAGCAGTTCACAGGGGGTAACAGATACGCAGTATTTT

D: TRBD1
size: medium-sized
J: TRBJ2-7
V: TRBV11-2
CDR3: CASSLGTADSRFFETYEQYF
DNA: TGTGCCAGCAGCTTGGGGACAGCCGACAGCCGATTTTTTGAGACCTACGAGCAGTACTTC

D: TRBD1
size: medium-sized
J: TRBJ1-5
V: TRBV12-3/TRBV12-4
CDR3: CASSQTGGNQPQHF
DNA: TGTGCCAGCAGTCAGACAGGGGGCAATCAGCCCCAGCATTTT

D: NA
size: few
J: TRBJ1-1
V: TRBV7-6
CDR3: CASSPTRTNMNTEAFF
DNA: TGTGCCAGCAGCCCGACTCGGACAAATATGAACACTGAAGCTTTCTTT

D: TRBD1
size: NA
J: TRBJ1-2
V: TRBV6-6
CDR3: CASRETGEAYGYTF
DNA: TGTGCCAGCCGCGAGACAGGGGAGGCCTATGGCTACACCTTC

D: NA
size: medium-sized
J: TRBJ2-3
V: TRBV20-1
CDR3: CSASGWVSTDTQYF
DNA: TGCAGTGCTAGTGGGTGGGTTAGCACAGATACGCAGTATTTT

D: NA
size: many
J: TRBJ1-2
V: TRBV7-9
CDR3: CASSPLYLENNYGYTF
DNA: TGTGCCAGCAGCCCCCTATACCTGGAGAATAACTATGGCTACACCTTC

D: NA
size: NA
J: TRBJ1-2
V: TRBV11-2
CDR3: CASSPPHGANGYTF
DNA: TGTGCCAGCAGCCCGCCTCACGGGGCGAATGGCTACACCTTC

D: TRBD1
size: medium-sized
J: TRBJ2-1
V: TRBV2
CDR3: CATPLGQAFNEQFF
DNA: TGTGCCACGCCTCTGGGACAGGCTTTTAATGAGCAGTTCTTC

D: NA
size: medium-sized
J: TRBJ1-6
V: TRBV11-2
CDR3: CASSLGVYNSPLHF
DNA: TGTGCCAGCAGCTTGGGGGTCTATAATTCACCCCTCCACTTT

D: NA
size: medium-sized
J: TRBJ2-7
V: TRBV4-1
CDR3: CASSLHNGDYEQYF
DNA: TGCGCCAGCAGCCTCCATAATGGGGACTACGAGCAGTACTTC

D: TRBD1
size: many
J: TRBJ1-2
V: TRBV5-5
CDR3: CASSSKQGAYGYTF
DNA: TGTGCCAGCAGCTCCAAACAGGGGGCCTATGGCTACACCTTC

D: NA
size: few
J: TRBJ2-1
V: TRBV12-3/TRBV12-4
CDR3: CASSRTGSRYNEQFF
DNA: TGTGCCAGCAGCCGGACGGGTAGCAGATACAATGAGCAGTTCTTC

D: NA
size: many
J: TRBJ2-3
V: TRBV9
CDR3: CASSVGLASTDTQYF
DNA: TGTGCCAGCAGCGTAGGTCTAGCGAGCACAGATACGCAGTATTTT

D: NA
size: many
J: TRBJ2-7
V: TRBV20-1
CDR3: CSASGGDRVYEQYF
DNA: TGCAGTGCTAGCGGGGGGGACAGGGTCTACGAGCAGTACTTC

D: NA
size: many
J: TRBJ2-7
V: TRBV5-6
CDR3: CASSLDRGPYEQYF
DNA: TGTGCCAGCAGCTTGGATAGGGGTCCCTACGAGCAGTACTTC

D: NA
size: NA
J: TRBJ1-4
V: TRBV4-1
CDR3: CASSQDRQANEKLFF
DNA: TGCGCCAGCAGCCAAGATCGACAGGCGAATGAAAAACTGTTTTTT

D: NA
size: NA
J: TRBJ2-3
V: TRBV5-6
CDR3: CASSLDSTDTQYF
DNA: TGTGCCAGCAGCCTAGACAGCACAGATACGCAGTATTTT

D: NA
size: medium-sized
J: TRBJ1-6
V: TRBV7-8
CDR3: CASSFTMGSPLHF
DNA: TGTGCCAGCAGCTTTACAATGGGATCACCCCTCCACTTT

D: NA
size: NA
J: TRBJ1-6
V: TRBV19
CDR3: CASTATLVDNSPLHF
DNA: TGTGCCAGTACGGCAACGCTTGTAGATAATTCACCCCTCCACTTT

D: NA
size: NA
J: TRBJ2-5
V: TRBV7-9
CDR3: CASNEVETQYF
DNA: TGTGCCAGCAACGAAGTTGAGACCCAGTACTTC

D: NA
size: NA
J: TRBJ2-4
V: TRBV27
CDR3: CASSLGQKNIQYF
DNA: TGTGCCAGCAGTTTAGGACAGAAGAACATTCAGTACTTC

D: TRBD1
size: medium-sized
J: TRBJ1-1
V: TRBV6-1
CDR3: CASSEGTGTNTEAFF
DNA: TGTGCCAGCAGTGAAGGGACAGGGACGAACACTGAAGCTTTCTTT

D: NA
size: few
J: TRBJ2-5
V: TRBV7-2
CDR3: CASSLAIQETQYF
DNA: TGTGCCAGCAGCTTAGCCATCCAAGAGACCCAGTACTTC

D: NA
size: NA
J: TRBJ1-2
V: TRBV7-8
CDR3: CASSLERAGGAGSGYTF
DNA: TGTGCCAGCAGCTTAGAGAGGGCGGGGGGCGCTGGCAGTGGCTACACCTTC

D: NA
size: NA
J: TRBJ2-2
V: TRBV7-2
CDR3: CASSPGLGGELFF
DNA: TGTGCCAGCAGCCCCGGGCTCGGCGGGGAGCTGTTTTTT

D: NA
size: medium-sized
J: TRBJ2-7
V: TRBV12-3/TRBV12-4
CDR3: CASREAGVYEQYF
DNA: TGTGCCAGCAGGGAGGCAGGGGTCTACGAGCAGTACTTC

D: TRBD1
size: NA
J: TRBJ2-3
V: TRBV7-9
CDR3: CASSRSTGSPDTQYF
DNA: TGTGCCAGCAGCCGGTCGACAGGGAGCCCAGATACGCAGTATTTT

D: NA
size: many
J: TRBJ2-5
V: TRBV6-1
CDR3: CASSEQAGGQETQYF
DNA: TGTGCCAGCAGTGAACAGGCAGGGGGGCAAGAGACCCAGTACTTC

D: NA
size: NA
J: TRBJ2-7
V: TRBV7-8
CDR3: CASSSGRGSYEQYF
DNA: TGTGCCAGCAGCTCCGGCCGGGGGTCCTACGAGCAGTACTTC

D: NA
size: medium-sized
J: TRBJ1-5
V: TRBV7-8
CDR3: CASSVGTTVFSNQPQHF
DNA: TGTGCCAGCAGCGTAGGAACCACCGTATTTAGCAATCAGCCCCAGCATTTT

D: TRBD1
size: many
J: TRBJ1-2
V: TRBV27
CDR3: CASSLIFEKTGGVYGYTF
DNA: TGTGCCAGCAGTTTGATTTTTGAGAAGACAGGGGGCGTCTATGGCTACACCTTC

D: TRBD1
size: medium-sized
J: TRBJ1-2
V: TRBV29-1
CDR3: CSVGQGSSNGYTF
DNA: TGCAGCGTGGGACAGGGTTCTTCTAATGGCTACACCTTC

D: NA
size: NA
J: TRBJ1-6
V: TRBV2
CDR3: CASTQDNSPLHF
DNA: TGTGCCAGCACGCAGGATAATTCACCCCTCCACTTT

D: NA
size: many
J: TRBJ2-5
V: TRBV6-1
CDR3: CASSDLLPTVGSTQYF
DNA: TGTGCCAGCAGTGACCTTTTACCCACTGTCGGATCGACCCAGTACTTC

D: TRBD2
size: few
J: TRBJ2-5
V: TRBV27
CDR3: CASSSGLAGGRKTQYF
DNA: TGTGCCAGCAGTTCGGGACTAGCGGGAGGTAGAAAGACCCAGTACTTC

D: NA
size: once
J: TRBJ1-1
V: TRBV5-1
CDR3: CASRTDRNTEAFF
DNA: TGCGCCAGCAGAACCGACAGGAACACTGAAGCTTTCTTT

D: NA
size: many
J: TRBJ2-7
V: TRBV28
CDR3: CASSFGRAYEQYF
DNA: TGTGCCAGCAGTTTTGGCAGGGCCTACGAGCAGTACTTC

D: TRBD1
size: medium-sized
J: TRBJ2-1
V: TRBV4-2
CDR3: CASSQVQGTASNEQFF
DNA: TGTGCCAGCAGCCAAGTTCAAGGGACAGCTTCCAATGAGCAGTTCTTC